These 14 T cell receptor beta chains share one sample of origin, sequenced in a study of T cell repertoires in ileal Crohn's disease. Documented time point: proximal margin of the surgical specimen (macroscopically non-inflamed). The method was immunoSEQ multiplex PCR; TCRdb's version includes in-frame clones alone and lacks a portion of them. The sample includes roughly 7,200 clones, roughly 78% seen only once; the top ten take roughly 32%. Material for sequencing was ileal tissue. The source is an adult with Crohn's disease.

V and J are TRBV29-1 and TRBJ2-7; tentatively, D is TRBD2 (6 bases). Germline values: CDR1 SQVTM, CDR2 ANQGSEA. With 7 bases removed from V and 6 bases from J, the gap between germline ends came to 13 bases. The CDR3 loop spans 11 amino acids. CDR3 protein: CSAAGSREQYF. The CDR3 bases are TGCAGCGCTGCGGGATCTCGCGAGCAGTACTTC.

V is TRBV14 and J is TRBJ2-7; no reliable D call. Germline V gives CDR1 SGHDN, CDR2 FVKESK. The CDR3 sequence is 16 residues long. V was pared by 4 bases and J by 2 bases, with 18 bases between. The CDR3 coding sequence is TGTGCCAGCAGCCGCCTTTCCCCCGGCGGCGCCTACGAGCAGTACTTC. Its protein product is CASSRLSPGGAYEQYF.

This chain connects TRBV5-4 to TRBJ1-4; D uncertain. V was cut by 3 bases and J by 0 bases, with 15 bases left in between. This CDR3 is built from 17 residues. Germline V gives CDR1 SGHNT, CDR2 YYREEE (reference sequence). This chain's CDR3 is CASSSNLMRATNEKLFF. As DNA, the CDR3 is TGTGCCAGCAGCTCTAATTTAATGCGGGCAACTAATGAAAAACTGTTTTTT. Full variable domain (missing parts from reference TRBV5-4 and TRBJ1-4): ETGVTQSPTHLIKTRGQQVTLRCSSQSGHNTVSWYQQALGQGPQFIFQYYREEENGRGNFPPRFSGLQFPNYSSELNVNALELDDSALYLCASSSNLMRATNEKLFFGSGTQLSVL.

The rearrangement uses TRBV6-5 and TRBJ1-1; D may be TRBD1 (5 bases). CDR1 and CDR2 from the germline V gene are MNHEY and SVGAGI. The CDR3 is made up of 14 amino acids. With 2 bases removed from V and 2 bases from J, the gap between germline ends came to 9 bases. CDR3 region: CASSYDRSNTEAFF. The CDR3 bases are TGTGCCAGCAGTTACGACAGATCTAACACTGAAGCTTTCTTT.

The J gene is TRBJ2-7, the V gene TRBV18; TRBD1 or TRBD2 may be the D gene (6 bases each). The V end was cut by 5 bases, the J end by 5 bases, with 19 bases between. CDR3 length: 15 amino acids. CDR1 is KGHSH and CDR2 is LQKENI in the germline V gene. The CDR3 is CASSSQPPGADEQYF. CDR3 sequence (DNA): TGTGCCAGCTCATCGCAGCCGCCGGGGGCGGACGAGCAGTACTTC.

CDR3 sequence reads: CASSLRGERVYNEQFF. CDR3 DNA sequence: TGTGCCAGCAGCTTGCGGGGGGAGCGAGTCTACAATGAGCAGTTCTTC. The J gene is TRBJ2-1, the V gene TRBV5-6; 7 nucleotides agree with TRBD2. This CDR3 has 16 residues. Germline trimming cut 1 base from V and 3 bases from J; bases unmatched to any gene: 7. Germline V lookup: CDR1 SGHDT, CDR2 YYEEEE.

The CDR3 coding sequence is TGTGCCAGTAGTACCGCAGGGGGCGCGGCCTATGGCTACACCTTC. This gives the protein CASSTAGGAAYGYTF. The rearrangement uses TRBV19 and TRBJ1-2; 8 nucleotides align to TRBD1. J lost 4 bases, V lost 4 bases, and 8 bases had no gene match. CDR1 and CDR2 from the germline V gene are LNHDA and SQIVND (reference sequence). The CDR3 runs to 15 residues. Supplemented by reference TRBV19 and TRBJ1-2, the full variable domain reads DGGITQSPKYLFRKEGQNVTLSCEQNLNHDAMYWYRQDPGQGLRLIYYSQIVNDFQKGDIAEGYSVSREKKESFPLTVTSAQKNPTAFYLCASSTAGGAAYGYTFGSGTRLTVV.

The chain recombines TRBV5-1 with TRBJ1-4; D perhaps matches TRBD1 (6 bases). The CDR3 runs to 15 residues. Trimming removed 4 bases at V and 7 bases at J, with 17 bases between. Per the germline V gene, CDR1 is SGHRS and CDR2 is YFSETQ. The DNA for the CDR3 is TGCGCCAGCAGCCCAAGACAGGATAGCGGTGAAAAACTGTTTTTT. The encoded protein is CASSPRQDSGEKLFF.

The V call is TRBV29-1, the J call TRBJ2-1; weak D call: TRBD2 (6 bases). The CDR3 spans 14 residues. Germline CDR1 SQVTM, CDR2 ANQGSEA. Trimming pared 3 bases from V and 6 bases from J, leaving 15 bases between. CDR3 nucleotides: TGCAGCGTTGATACGGGGGATCGAGGCAATGAGCAGTTCTTC. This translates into CSVDTGDRGNEQFF.

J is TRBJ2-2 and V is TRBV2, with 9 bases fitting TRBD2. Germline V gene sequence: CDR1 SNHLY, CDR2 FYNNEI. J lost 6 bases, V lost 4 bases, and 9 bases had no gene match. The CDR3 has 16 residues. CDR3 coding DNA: TGTGCCAGCAGTGTTCCCGGGACTAGCATGGCCGGGGAGCTGTTTTTT. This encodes CASSVPGTSMAGELFF.

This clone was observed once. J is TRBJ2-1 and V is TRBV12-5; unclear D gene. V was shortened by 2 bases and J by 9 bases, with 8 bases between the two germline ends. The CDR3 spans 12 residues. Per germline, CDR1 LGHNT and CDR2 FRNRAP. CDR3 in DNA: TGTGCTAGTGGTTTGAGGCTCGCTGAGCAGTTCTTC. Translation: CASGLRLAEQFF.

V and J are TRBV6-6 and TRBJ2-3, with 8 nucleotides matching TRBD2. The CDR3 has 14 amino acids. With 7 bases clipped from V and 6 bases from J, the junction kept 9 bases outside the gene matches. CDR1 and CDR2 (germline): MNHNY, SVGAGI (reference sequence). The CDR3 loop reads CASNTRGARDTQYF. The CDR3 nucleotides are TGTGCCAGCAACACGCGGGGGGCTAGGGATACGCAGTATTTT.

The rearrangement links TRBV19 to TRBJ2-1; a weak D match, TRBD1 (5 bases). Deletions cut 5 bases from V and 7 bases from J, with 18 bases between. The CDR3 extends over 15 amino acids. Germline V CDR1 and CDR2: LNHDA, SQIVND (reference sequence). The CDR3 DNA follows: TGTGCCAGTAGTGTCAGGGTCACACACATAAATGAGCAGTTCTTC. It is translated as CASSVRVTHINEQFF.

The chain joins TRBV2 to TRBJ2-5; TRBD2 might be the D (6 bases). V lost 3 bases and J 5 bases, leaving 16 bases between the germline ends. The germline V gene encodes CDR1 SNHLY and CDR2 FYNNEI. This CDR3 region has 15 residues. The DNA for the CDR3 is TGTGCCAGCAGTGACGGGAGTGGGCAGCAGGAGACCCAGTACTTC. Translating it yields CASSDGSGQQETQYF.